This T cell receptor beta chain originates from a study of T cells after yellow fever vaccination. MiXCR was run by TCRdb on the 5' RACE reads, yielding one entry per CDR3 protein. The profile shows 250,000 to 350,000 distinct CDR3 sequences, about 6.9% of them singletons. The germline CDR1 and CDR2 sequences are SQVTM and ANQGSEA. CDR3 size: 13 residues. V dropped 7 bases and J dropped 7; count of bases not matched to a gene: 4. The receptor's source is a man in his late teens or twenties who received the YFV17D yellow fever vaccine. Sequenced material: PBMCs, taken about 41 days after the first yellow fever vaccination. The rearrangement links TRBV29-1 to TRBJ1-6; 10 nucleotides align to TRBD1. CDR3 protein: CSAGTGENSPLHF. CDR3 sequence (DNA): TGCAGCGCGGGGACAGGGGAAAATTCACCCCTCCACTTT.